Listed here are 26 T cell receptor beta chains from one sample, sequenced in a study of blood T cell repertoires in COVID-19. Measured with immunoSEQ multiplex PCR; TCRdb has only the in-frame clones, and not every one. The data hold 100,000 to 150,000 clones, with roughly 91% observed a single time. The source material was peripheral blood. These TCRs come from a human donor in a cohort sampled during active COVID-19.

This clone was observed a single time. This chain joins TRBV19 and TRBJ1-6, with 8 bases identical to TRBD1. Trimming at V came to 4 bases and at J to 7 bases, leaving 12 bases not matched to a gene. Germline CDR1 LNHDA, CDR2 SQIVND (reference sequence). The CDR3 is 17 amino acids. The CDR3 DNA reads TGTGCCAGTAGTACTCACCAGGGGGCGGTTAAGAATTCACCCCTCCACTTT. It specifies CASSTHQGAVKNSPLHF.

The chain joins TRBV6-5 to TRBJ1-2; no clear D. V was cut by 2 bases and J by 3 bases, with 13 bases left in between. The CDR3 sequence is 15 residues long. Germline loops: CDR1 MNHEY, CDR2 SVGAGI. The CDR3 nucleotides are TGTGCCAGCAGTTACCAACGAGAGGTGGACTATGGCTACACCTTC. Its protein is CASSYQREVDYGYTF.

The chain joins TRBV11-3 to TRBJ2-1; D might be TRBD2 (6 bases). Trimming took 1 base from V and 2 from J, leaving 9 bases between them. Germline CDR1 SGHNT, CDR2 YENEEA. This CDR3 spans 15 amino acids. The CDR3: CASSLVGSPYNEQFF. CDR3 nucleotide sequence: TGTGCCAGCAGCTTAGTCGGGAGTCCCTACAATGAGCAGTTCTTC.

V gene TRBV5-4 combines with J gene TRBJ1-4; D might be TRBD1 (5 bases). CDR3 length: 13 residues. V gave up 0 bases and J gave up 12 bases, with 12 bases separating them. Germline CDR1 SGHNT, CDR2 YYREEE (reference sequence). For the CDR3, the DNA is TGTGCCAGCAGCTTGGCCGGCGGCAGGGAACTGTTTTTT. Translating gives CASSLAGGRELFF.

The chain recombines TRBV28 with TRBJ2-2; 11 bases line up with TRBD2. The J segment lost 5 bases and the V segment lost 8 bases, leaving 4 bases of the junction unmatched. The germline CDR1 and CDR2 sequences are MDHEN and SYDVKM. The CDR3 contains 14 residues. The CDR3 region has the DNA TGTGCCAGCCGGACTAGCGGGCTTACCGGGGAGCTGTTTTTT. This gives the protein CASRTSGLTGELFF.

The gene calls are TRBV9 and TRBJ2-1; 14 bases line up with TRBD2. The germline V gene encodes CDR1 SGDLS and CDR2 YYNGEE. After removal of 4 bases from V and 3 bases from J, the junction contained 6 bases not matched to a gene. The CDR3 is 17 amino acids. As DNA, the CDR3 is TGTGCCAGCAGCCTGGGACTAGCGGGAGCTAACTACAATGAGCAGTTCTTC. This encodes CASSLGLAGANYNEQFF.

The rearrangement joins TRBV9 to TRBJ2-1; D is perhaps TRBD1 (5 bases). CDR3 size: 15 residues. V shed 3 bases and J shed 4 bases, with 14 bases lying between them. CDR1 SGDLS and CDR2 YYNGEE come from the germline V gene. The CDR3 sequence is CASSAQGAYYNEQFF. In DNA, the CDR3 is TGTGCCAGCAGCGCCCAGGGTGCCTATTACAATGAGCAGTTCTTC. Full variable domain (remainder filled in from reference TRBV9 and TRBJ2-1): DSGVTQTPKHLITATGQRVTLRCSPRSGDLSVYWYQQSLDQGLQFLIQYYNGEERAKGNILERFSAQQFPDLHSELNLSSLELGDSALYFCASSAQGAYYNEQFFGPGTRLTVL.

This chain links TRBV4-1 with TRBJ2-7; a possible D gene is TRBD2 (5 bases). CDR1 and CDR2 from the germline V gene are MGHRA and YSYEKL. Trimming shortened V by 1 base and J by 3 bases, and 13 bases separated the two germline ends. The CDR3 sequence is 15 residues long. The CDR3 bases are TGCGCCAGCAGCCAAGCGACGACGGGGTACTACGAGCAGTACTTC. It translates to CASSQATTGYYEQYF.

The rearrangement joins TRBV25-1 to TRBJ2-2, with 9 bases lining up with TRBD1. The CDR3 loop spans 14 amino acids. Losses at the gene ends were 8 bases for V and 0 bases for J; bases not matched to a gene: 1. Per germline, CDR1 MGHDK and CDR2 SYGVNS. The CDR3 DNA reads TGTGCCAGCGGGGACAGGGCGAACACCGGGGAGCTGTTTTTT. Amino acids: CASGDRANTGELFF.

Here the CDR3 reads CASSPPKVSSDTQYF. CDR3 in DNA: TGCGCCAGCAGCCCTCCGAAGGTTAGCTCAGATACGCAGTATTTT. The V call is TRBV5-1, the J call TRBJ2-3; the D is unclear. This CDR3 has 15 amino acids. V was pared by 4 bases and J by 4 bases, with 16 bases between. The germline gives CDR1 SGHRS, CDR2 YFSETQ.

The V and J genes are TRBV7-9 and TRBJ1-1, with unresolved D. Germline CDR1 SEHNR, CDR2 FQNEAQ (reference sequence). V lost 2 bases and J lost 1, with 11 bases in between. This CDR3 has 15 residues. The CDR3 sequence is CASSLSLDGNTEAFF. The CDR3 DNA is TGTGCCAGCAGCTTAAGCCTTGATGGGAACACTGAAGCTTTCTTT.

In the case of this clone: The sample holds other DNA sequences that translate to the same CDR3. This chain links TRBV6-6 with TRBJ2-7, with 10 positions matching TRBD1. The trim removed 2 bases at V and 3 bases at J, leaving 4 bases unmatched. The CDR3 is made up of 15 amino acids. Germline-derived CDR1 and CDR2 are MNHNY and SVGAGI (reference sequence). CDR3 coding DNA: TGTGCCAGCAGTTACCCGGGACAGGGGATCTACGAGCAGTACTTC. Its protein product is CASSYPGQGIYEQYF.

A single count supports this clone. The chain uses TRBV5-1 and TRBJ1-3, with no clear D. The CDR3 totals 16 residues. Germline CDR1 and CDR2: SGHRS and YFSETQ. V was clipped by 0 bases and J by 0 bases, with 10 bases between them. CDR3 in DNA: TGCGCCAGCAGCTTGGCAGGCGGGTACTCTGGAAACACCATATATTTT. This translates into CASSLAGGYSGNTIYF.

This chain uses TRBV7-8 with TRBJ2-7, with 7 bases identical to TRBD2. Germline CDR1 and CDR2: SGHVS and FQNEAQ. The V segment lost 8 bases and the J segment 0 bases; nucleotides outside the gene matches: 4. The length of the CDR3 is 13 residues. DNA of the CDR3: TGTGCCAGCCACGGGGGGACCTCCTACGAGCAGTACTTC. Protein: CASHGGTSYEQYF. Full variable domain (missing parts from reference TRBV7-8 and TRBJ2-7): GAGVSQSPRYKVAKRGQDVALRCDPISGHVSLFWYQQALGQGPEFLTYFQNEAQLDKSGLPSDRFFAERPEGSVSTLKIQRTQQEDSAVYLCASHGGTSYEQYFGPGTRLTVT.

The chain uses TRBV5-6 and TRBJ2-5, with 12 bases matching TRBD2. This CDR3 has 18 amino acids. Losses at the gene ends were 0 bases for V and 4 bases for J; bases not matched to a gene: 10. Germline V CDR1 and CDR2: SGHDT, YYEEEE. In DNA form, the CDR3 reads TGTGCCAGCAGCTTGGCTTTACTAGCGGGAGGCCCCCGAGAGACCCAGTACTTC. Residues: CASSLALLAGGPRETQYF.

CDR3 in DNA: TGTGCCAGCAGCCCCCTGGCGGGGGGCAATTCCTATGAGCAGTTCTTC. It is translated as CASSPLAGGNSYEQFF. The rearrangement links TRBV7-8 to TRBJ2-1, with 8 bases fitting TRBD2. V lost 5 bases to trimming and J lost 8 bases; unmatched junction nucleotides: 14. The V gene's germline CDR1 is SGHVS and CDR2 FQNEAQ. The CDR3 is made up of 16 amino acids.

This clone was seen a single time. The rearrangement links TRBV4-2 to TRBJ1-5, with D perhaps matching TRBD1 (5 bases). V lost 1 base to trimming and J lost 11 bases, with 15 bases between them. The length of the CDR3 is 14 residues. Germline CDR1 and CDR2: LGHNA and YNFKEQ. CDR3 protein: CASSQGAGPGAQHF. CDR3 nucleotides: TGTGCCAGCAGCCAAGGTGCAGGCCCGGGGGCCCAGCATTTT.

The chain is built from TRBV29-1 and TRBJ1-4, with a possible D match to TRBD1 (5 bases). V shed 1 base and J shed 12 bases, with 15 bases lying between them. CDR3 length: 13 residues. Germline CDR1 and CDR2: SQVTM and ANQGSEA. This CDR3 reads CSVEAQARDELFF. In DNA, the CDR3 is TGCAGCGTTGAAGCACAGGCGCGAGACGAACTGTTTTTT.

Only a few counts were recorded for this clone. J is TRBJ2-7 and V is TRBV7-9; 9 bases line up with TRBD2. V trimming: 4 bases; J trimming: 4 bases; junction bases outside the gene matches: 11. Germline V gene lookup returns CDR1 SEHNR and CDR2 FQNEAQ (reference sequence). This CDR3 is built from 16 residues. The CDR3 protein is CASSSGSGSSGYEQYF. The DNA for the CDR3 is TGTGCCAGCAGCTCGGGTAGCGGGAGTTCCGGGTACGAGCAGTACTTC.

The chain is built from TRBV23-1 and TRBJ1-4; possibly TRBD1 for D (5 bases). TRBV23-1 is assigned to the ORF class and has an uncertain function. The CDR3 has 12 amino acids. V gave up 9 bases and J gave up 3 bases, with 8 bases separating them. The CDR3: CARTDPNEKLFF. The CDR3 region has the DNA TGCGCCAGGACAGATCCTAATGAAAAACTGTTTTTT.

V is TRBV6-2 or TRBV6-3 and J is TRBJ2-7; TRBD2 matches 8 bases. CDR1 and CDR2 (germline): MNHEY, SVGEGT. CDR3 length equals 16 residues. The V gene end was trimmed by 0 bases and the J gene end by 10 bases; junction bases not matched to a gene: 14. The CDR3 loop is CASSYSYDPGLVSQYF. The CDR3 coding sequence is TGTGCCAGCAGTTACTCATATGATCCGGGACTAGTCTCTCAGTACTTC.

This clone is termed medium-sized. The CDR3 DNA is TGTGCCAGCAGCCGCCCGGGGGGGCTCGAGGGCGAGCAGTACTTC. Translating gives CASSRPGGLEGEQYF. This chain connects TRBV6-5 to TRBJ2-7, with 8 positions matching TRBD2. V shed 6 bases, J shed 6 bases, and the junction held 13 bases outside the gene matches. Germline V gene data show CDR1 as MNHEY and CDR2 as SVGAGI. CDR3 length equals 15 residues.

The CDR3 DNA follows: TGTGCCAGCTCCCAATCCGTAGAGAACACTGAAGCTTTCTTT. Its translation: CASSQSVENTEAFF. J is TRBJ1-1 and V is TRBV18; D not resolved. The germline V gene encodes CDR1 KGHSH and CDR2 LQKENI. The length of the CDR3 is 14 residues. The V gene lost 6 bases and the J gene lost 1 base, with 12 bases spanning the gap.

The CDR3 sequence is CASSYSGGGSYNEQFF. CDR3 in DNA: TGTGCCAGCAGTTACTCGGGCGGGGGATCCTACAATGAGCAGTTCTTC. V is TRBV6-5 and J is TRBJ2-1; 7 nucleotides line up with TRBD2. Trimming removed 0 bases from V and 1 base from J; junction bases left unmatched: 3. This CDR3 is 16 amino acids long. Germline assignment: CDR1 MNHEY and CDR2 SVGAGI.

The V call is TRBV9, the J call TRBJ2-1; D perhaps matches TRBD1 (5 bases). Germline V CDR1 and CDR2: SGDLS, YYNGEE. The CDR3 runs to 15 residues. The V end lost 3 bases, the J end lost 8 bases, and 18 bases lay between the germline ends. The CDR3 region has the DNA TGTGCCAGCAGCGCCTGGACAAAAAGTCGTGATGAGCAGTTCTTC. As protein: CASSAWTKSRDEQFF.

This sequence joins TRBV4-2 and TRBJ2-7, with TRBD2 as a possible D gene (6 bases). Per germline, CDR1 LGHNA and CDR2 YNFKEQ. This CDR3 has 14 residues. The germline V and J ends were trimmed by 2 bases and 2 bases, with 10 bases remaining between them. The CDR3 nucleotides read TGTGCCAGCAGCCAAAGGAGGGGAACCTACGAGCAGTACTTC. Its protein is CASSQRRGTYEQYF.